This TCR beta chain was identified during a study of breast tumors, draining lymph nodes, adjacent tissues. The sample holds many counts of this clonotype. A single record per CDR3 protein comes from TCRdb applying MiXCR to the multiplex PCR reads. The sample carries tens of thousands of distinct CDR3 sequences, roughly 40% recorded once. The junction had 4 bases not matched to a gene; V was cut back by 3 bases and J by 4 bases. CDR3 length: 14 amino acids. Germline V CDR1 and CDR2: SGHRS, YFSETQ. The chain recombines TRBV5-1 with TRBJ2-1; TRBD2 matches at 7 bases. The sequencing sample was made of breast tumor tissue. The TCR originated in a female donor with breast cancer. Some clones in this sample may be carry-over from other donors' samples. CDR3 coding DNA: TGCGCCAGCAGCTCGTCGGGAGGATACAATGAGCAGTTCTTC. Amino acid sequence: CASSSSGGYNEQFF.